The clone carrying this T cell receptor beta chain was seen ten or more times. Its antigen is undetermined. The entry originates in a study of cytotoxic CD8 clonotypes in ibrutinib-treated CLL. Study-wide background: The study included eleven to twelve relapsed/refractory and under 16 treatment-naive patients; fewer than 18 had IGHV unmutated disease. A mean of around 270,000 productive templates and tens of thousands of productive rearrangements was obtained per sample. General observations from the study: T-cell clonality at baseline went above that of age-matched healthy donors and rose and fell with circulating CD8+ T-cell counts.

V lost 3 bases and J 3 bases, leaving 2 bases between the germline ends. This CDR3 is built from 12 residues. Germline CDR1 is SEHNR and CDR2 is FQNEAQ (reference sequence). The assay was immunoSEQ multiplex PCR, and TCRdb's table has in-frame clones only and misses some. The sample consists of around 25,000 clones, 68% of them appearing once. This clonotype was obtained from a human donor with chronic lymphocytic leukemia. The material was PBMCs, obtained after 24 months of ibrutinib treatment. The chain couples TRBV7-9 to TRBJ2-2; the D is unclear. In DNA, the CDR3 is TGTGCCAGCAGCTTTTACACCGGGGAGCTGTTTTTT. It yields the protein CASSFYTGELFF.